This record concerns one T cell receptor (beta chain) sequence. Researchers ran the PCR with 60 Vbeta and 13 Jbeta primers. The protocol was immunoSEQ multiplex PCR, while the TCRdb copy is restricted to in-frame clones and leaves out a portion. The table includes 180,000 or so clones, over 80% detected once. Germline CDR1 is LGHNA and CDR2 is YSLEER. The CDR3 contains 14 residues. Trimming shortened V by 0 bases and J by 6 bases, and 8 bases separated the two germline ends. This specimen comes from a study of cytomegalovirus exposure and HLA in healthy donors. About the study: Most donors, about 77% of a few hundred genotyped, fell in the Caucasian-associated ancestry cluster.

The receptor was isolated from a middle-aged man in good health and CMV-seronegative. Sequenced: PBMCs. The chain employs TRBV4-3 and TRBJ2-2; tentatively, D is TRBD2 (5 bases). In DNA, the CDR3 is TGCGCCAGCAGCCAAGATTCGGGATCCGGGGAGCTGTTTTTT. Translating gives CASSQDSGSGELFF.